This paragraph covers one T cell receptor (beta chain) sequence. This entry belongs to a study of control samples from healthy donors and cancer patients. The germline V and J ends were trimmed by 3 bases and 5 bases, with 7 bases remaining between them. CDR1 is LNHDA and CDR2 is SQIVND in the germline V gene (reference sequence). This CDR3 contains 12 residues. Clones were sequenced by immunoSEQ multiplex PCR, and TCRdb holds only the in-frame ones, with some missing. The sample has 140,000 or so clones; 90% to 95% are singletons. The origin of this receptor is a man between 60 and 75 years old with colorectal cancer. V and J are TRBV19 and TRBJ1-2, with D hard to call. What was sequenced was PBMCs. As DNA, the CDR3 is TGTGCCAGTAGTATCCCAGTATATGGCTACACCTTC. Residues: CASSIPVYGYTF.